This T cell receptor beta chain was profiled in a study of blood T cell repertoires in COVID-19. Germline values: CDR1 SEHNR, CDR2 FQNEAQ (reference sequence). The CDR3 length is 14 residues. V shed 9 bases, J shed 0 bases, and the junction held 5 bases outside the gene matches. Sequencing used immunoSEQ multiplex PCR; TCRdb keeps in-frame clones, though not all of them. Among tens of thousands of clones listed, 80% were seen once. V gene TRBV7-9 combines with J gene TRBJ1-3, with 7 positions matching TRBD1. This clonotype was sampled from an elderly woman with active or convalescent COVID-19. The sample comprised peripheral blood. The CDR3 spells CASTQGSSGNTIYF. In DNA form, the CDR3 reads TGTGCCAGTACACAGGGGAGCTCTGGAAACACCATATATTTT. Full variable domain (remainder filled in from reference TRBV7-9 and TRBJ1-3): DTGVSQNPRHKITKRGQNVTFRCDPISEHNRLYWYRQTLGQGPEFLTYFQNEAQLEKSRLLSDRFSAERPKGSFSTLEIQRTEQGDSAMYLCASTQGSSGNTIYFGEGSWLTVV.